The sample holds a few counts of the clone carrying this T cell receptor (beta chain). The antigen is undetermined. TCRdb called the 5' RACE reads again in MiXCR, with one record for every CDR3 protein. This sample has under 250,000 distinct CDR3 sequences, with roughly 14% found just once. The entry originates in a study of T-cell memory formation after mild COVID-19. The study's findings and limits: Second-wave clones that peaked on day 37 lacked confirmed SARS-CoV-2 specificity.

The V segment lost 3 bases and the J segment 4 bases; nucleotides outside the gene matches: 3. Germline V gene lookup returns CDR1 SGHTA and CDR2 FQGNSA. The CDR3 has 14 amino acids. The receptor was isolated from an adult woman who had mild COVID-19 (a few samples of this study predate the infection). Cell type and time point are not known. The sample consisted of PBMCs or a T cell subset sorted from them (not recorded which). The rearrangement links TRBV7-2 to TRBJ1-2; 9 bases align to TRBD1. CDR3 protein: CASSFTGGPYGYTF. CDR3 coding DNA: TGTGCCAGCAGCTTTACAGGGGGCCCCTATGGCTACACCTTC.